This paragraph covers one T cell receptor (beta chain) sequence. Its specific antigen is unknown. No much larger clonotype is one base removed from it; base qualities were not supplied. Sequencing of the TRB variable region was done with the immunoSEQ hsTCRB v3.0 assay at survey level resolution. TRB sequencing targeted a depth of about 35,000-55,000 T-cell genomes per sample. TRB libraries were pooled and sequenced on an Illumina MiSeq using a v3 150-cycle kit. In the authors' own workflow: Repertoire analysis ran in R within a reproducible Nextflow workflow covering QC, data transformation and analysis. LymphoSeq2, an R package for exploring AIRR-Seq data, was used to implement custom analyses. Four samples yielding fewer than 5000 total TRB sequences were excluded, leaving over 150 analyzed HIV repertoires. Among the roughly 190 retained HIV repertoires, approximately 59 were collected before ART initiation and around 130 after ART initiation. Repertoires were downsampled to 5000 TRB nucleotide sequences, with summary statistics averaged over 100 downsampling iterations. TRB sequences were retained for analysis only if CDR3 regions of at least seven amino acids were present. Diversity was assessed using a clonality score derived from Shannon entropy and using the Gini coefficient. In the repertoire networks, any two of the top 5000 CDR3 amino acid sequences were connected whenever the two sequences differed by an edit distance of one. For TRB CDR3 amino acid sequences, GLIPH2 was used to predict antigen specificity groups and MHC restriction. Known CMV, EBV, HIV or tissue antigen associations were flagged by matching CDR3 amino acid sequences against VDJdb and McPAS-TCR. Pre-ART, post-ART and control groups were compared with Wilcoxon signed-rank tests and Holm-Bonferroni correction. The clones in this table, taken by TCRdb from immuneACCESS, are in-frame only. Not every clone is retained; where verified, under half of the shortfall comes from an unresolved V gene, and the cause of the rest is unknown. V and J calls plus clone size are reproduced from that table; the DNA served to infer D and trimming. In all, the sample holds some 29,000 clones, and over 80% of those were seen once. The ten most abundant clones make up 7.5% to 10% of the sample.

Inclusion was restricted to participants for whom at least one PBMC sample before ART initiation and at least two post-ART samples were available. All participants with HIV were treated in the United States of America. Before DNA extraction, cryopreserved samples containing about 1-11 million PBMC were thawed and washed. At the time of the earliest PBMC sample for each participant with HIV, ages ranged from roughly 20 to 60 years. PBMC samples from each participant spanned 1-4 timepoints before ART initiation and 2-8 timepoints after ART initiation, with a median of 7 samples. For every participant, serial HIV viral load, CD4+ T-cell count, ART history and demographic data were obtained. A Qiagen kit on a QIAcube was used to extract genomic DNA from unsorted PBMC, with samples processed in batches of 12. This entry belongs to a study of long-term antiretroviral therapy in people with HIV (dated by TCRdb to between 2021 and 2024). Concerning the study at large: Collection of the earliest samples took place about a decade ahead of the 2015 WHO recommendation for immediate ART, at a time when ART was typically delayed until CD4 counts fell. A retrospective serial study tested whether ART initiation and durable HIV suppression were associated with changes in peripheral blood TRB repertoire composition and diversity. A total of fewer than 200 cryopreserved PBMC samples were contributed to the cohort by 30 adults with confirmed HIV infection, with samples collected serially over a mean of around 6 years (range 1-12). Of the 30 participants with HIV, ten to eleven were female. No cross-contamination during QIAcube processing turned up in test extractions that ran a monoclonal T-cell line alongside about 30 polyclonal samples.

Here V drops 7 bases and J drops 7 bases, and the junction holds 19 bases not matched to any gene. From the germline V gene (reference sequence), CDR1 is LNHDA and CDR2 is SQIVND. The CDR3 spans 18 residues, from the cysteine through the phenylalanine. Only the CDR3 region is kept as DNA, spanning 54 bases read in frame from base 1. Study-wide findings and limitations: Expanded TRB clones identified before ART initiation dominated the repertoire at all time points, although this dominance fluctuated and declined in many PLHIV after ART. HIV repertoires had narrower CDR3 length ranges than controls, and the network structure suggested an antigen-experienced repertoire that shifted only slightly toward naive after ART. No data were available on ART adherence, viral resistance or therapy changes, limiting inferences about post-ART repertoire changes. Unsorted PBMC were profiled instead of sorted CD4+ and CD8+ T cells because pre-ART samples had limited cell numbers. Owing to limited PBMC availability, only the TCR beta chain was sequenced, without alpha chain pairing. Starting ART was linked to a significant rise in TRB diversity, yet even with long-term ART the diversity remained significantly lower than in transplant donor controls. Samples dated from 2004 to 2017, and the ART regimens used may be less effective than current ones.

Recombination linked TRBV19 to TRBJ2-2, with 9 junctional bases fitting TRBD2. This receptor was identified in a man aged 45-65 years with HIV. The material sequenced was unsorted PBMCs, taken 3.2 years before starting antiretroviral therapy. The CDR3 protein sequence reads: CASNPGFSGSGYLGELFF. The bases are TGTGCCAGTAACCCGGGTTTTAGCGGGAGTGGCTACCTCGGGGAGCTGTTTTTT.